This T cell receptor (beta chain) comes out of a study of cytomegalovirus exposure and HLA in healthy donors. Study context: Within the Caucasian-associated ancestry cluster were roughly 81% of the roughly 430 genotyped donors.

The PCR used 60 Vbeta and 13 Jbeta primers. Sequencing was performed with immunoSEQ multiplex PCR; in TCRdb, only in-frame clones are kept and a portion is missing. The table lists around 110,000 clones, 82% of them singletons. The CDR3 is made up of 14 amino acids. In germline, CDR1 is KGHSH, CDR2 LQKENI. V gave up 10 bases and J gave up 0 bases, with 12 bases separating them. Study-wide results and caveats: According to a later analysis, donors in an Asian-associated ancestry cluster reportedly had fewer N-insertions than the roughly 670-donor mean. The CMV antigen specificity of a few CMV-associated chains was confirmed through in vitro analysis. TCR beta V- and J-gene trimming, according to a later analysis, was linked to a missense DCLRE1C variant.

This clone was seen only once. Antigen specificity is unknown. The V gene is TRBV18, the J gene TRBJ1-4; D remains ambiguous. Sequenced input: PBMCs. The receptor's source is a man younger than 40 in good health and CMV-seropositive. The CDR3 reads CATSYGTTNEKLFF. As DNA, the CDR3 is TGTGCCACGTCGTACGGGACAACTAATGAAAAACTGTTTTTT. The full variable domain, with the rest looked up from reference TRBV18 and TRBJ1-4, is NAGVMQNPRHLVRRRGQEARLRCSPMKGHSHVYWYRQLPEEGLKFMVYLQKENIIDESGMPKERFSAEFPKEGPSILRIQQVVRGDSAAYFCATSYGTTNEKLFFGSGTQLSVL.